Each of the 3 T cell receptor beta chains below was sequenced from the same sample in a study of T cell repertoires in cytomegalovirus infection. TCRdb itself ran the reads through MiXCR, one entry per CDR3 protein. The sample includes 560,000 or so distinct CDR3 sequences, more than 15% of them seen just once. The material sequenced was CD8+ T cells from PBMCs. The receptors originated from a human donor in good health (CMV status not recorded). Some clones in this sample may be carry-over from other donors' samples.

In its sample, this clonotype was seen a few times. Here the CDR3 DNA reads TGCAGTGCTGAGAAATGGGTAGCGGGAGGGCATGAGCAGTTCTTC. Translation gives CSAEKWVAGGHEQFF. The chain joins TRBV20-1 to TRBJ2-1, with 11 bases fitting TRBD2. The J segment lost 8 bases and the V segment lost 5 bases, leaving 11 bases of the junction unmatched. The CDR3 loop spans 15 amino acids. CDR1 is DFQATT and CDR2 is SNEGSKA in the germline V gene (reference sequence).

V usage is TRBV7-8 and J usage is TRBJ2-7; D is perhaps TRBD1 (5 bases). Trimming removed 5 bases from V and 7 bases from J, with 21 bases in between. CDR3 size: 15 residues. Per germline, CDR1 SGHVS and CDR2 FQNEAQ. The CDR3 reads CASSQGQPKDKEQYF. The CDR3 region has the DNA TGTGCCAGCAGCCAGGGCCAACCAAAGGACAAGGAGCAGTACTTC.

This clonotype was observed at least ten times. This rearrangement joins TRBV7-2 to TRBJ2-7; D call uncertain. The V gene's germline CDR1 is SGHTA and CDR2 FQGNSA. V was shortened by 3 bases and J by 7 bases, with 10 bases between the two germline ends. The CDR3 extends over 12 amino acids. CDR3 in amino acids: CASSFPSEEQYF. In DNA form, the CDR3 reads TGTGCCAGCAGCTTCCCCAGTGAGGAGCAGTACTTC.